The 15 T cell receptor beta chains given below trace back to one sample, sequenced in a study of T cell responses to AZD1222 COVID-19 vaccine. Data came from immunoSEQ multiplex PCR; TCRdb stores just in-frame clones and leaves some out. The sample contains about 120,000 clones, over 80% of which appear only once. The input for sequencing was peripheral blood, taken on day 0 of AZD1222 vaccination. These receptors were collected from an adult in good health.

This chain joins TRBV29-1 and TRBJ2-4; D might be TRBD2 (7 bases). This CDR3 has 13 amino acids. Per the germline V gene, CDR1 is SQVTM and CDR2 is ANQGSEA. V lost 4 bases and J lost 8, with 15 bases in between. CDR3: CSVVGGALDIQYF. In nucleotides, the CDR3 is TGCAGCGTTGTGGGGGGGGCCTTGGACATTCAGTACTTC.

V is TRBV6-5 and J is TRBJ2-7; 9 bases are shared with TRBD2. The CDR3 contains 15 residues. The V gene's germline CDR1 is MNHEY and CDR2 SVGAGI. V was clipped by 2 bases and J by 5 bases; unmatched bases: 7. The CDR3 nucleotides are TGTGCCAGCAGTTACCAAAGCGGGAGGCGGAACGAGCAGTACTTC. It is translated as CASSYQSGRRNEQYF.

The CDR3 nucleotides are TGTGCCAGCAGTGAAGGTTATCGGCAGGAGGAAGCTTTCTTT. Its translation: CASSEGYRQEEAFF. The chain links TRBV6-1 to TRBJ1-1; no definite D call. CDR1 is MNHNS and CDR2 is SASEGT in the germline V gene. Trimming removed 1 base from V and 8 bases from J, with 14 bases in between. The CDR3 loop spans 14 amino acids.

V is TRBV19 and J is TRBJ2-3; 10 nucleotides line up with TRBD2. Trimming at V came to 6 bases and at J to 6 bases, leaving 9 bases not matched to a gene. CDR3 size: 15 residues. Germline-derived CDR1 and CDR2 are LNHDA and SQIVND (reference sequence). The CDR3 here is CASSLTSGVRDTQYF. For the CDR3, the DNA is TGTGCCAGTAGCTTAACTAGCGGGGTACGGGATACGCAGTATTTT.

This clone was picked up one time. The rearrangement joins TRBV23-1 to TRBJ2-7, with 7 bases that match TRBD1. TRBV23-1 is assigned to the ORF class and has an uncertain function. Trimming at V came to 3 bases and at J to 7 bases, leaving 21 bases not matched to a gene. The CDR3 loop spans 18 amino acids. CDR3 DNA: TGCGCCAGCAGTCACCCGATCAGAGGGGGCGCCGGGATTGGAGAGCAGTACTTC. It codes for CASSHPIRGGAGIGEQYF.

This clone was found once. The chain links TRBV6-4 to TRBJ2-3, with TRBD2 as a possible D gene (5 bases). CDR3 length: 13 amino acids. With 6 bases removed from V and 10 bases from J, the gap between germline ends came to 17 bases. In germline, CDR1 is MRHNA, CDR2 SNTAGT. The CDR3 sequence is CASRTGSPISQYF. Written as DNA, the CDR3 is TGTGCCAGCAGAACGGGATCCCCGATATCGCAGTATTTT.

The CDR3 DNA reads as TGTGCCAGCAGTCCTTTTCCCCCTGGGGCCGTGAACACTGAAGCTTTCTTT. Encoded protein: CASSPFPPGAVNTEAFF. This chain joins TRBV27 and TRBJ1-1, with a possible D match to TRBD1 (5 bases). The CDR3 consists of 17 residues. Between the trimmed V and J ends, which lost 5 bases and 0 bases, there was a span of 19 bases. Germline V CDR1 and CDR2: MNHEY, SMNVEV (reference sequence).

The chain links TRBV7-9 to TRBJ1-2; no firm D call. Trimming removed 8 bases at V and 2 bases at J, with 9 bases between. Germline V lookup: CDR1 SEHNR, CDR2 FQNEAQ (reference sequence). The CDR3 is 12 residues long. The CDR3 nucleotides read TGTGCCAGCGGGTGGGCAAACTATGGCTACACCTTC. It is translated as CASGWANYGYTF.

The rearrangement links TRBV11-2 to TRBJ2-1; 9 nucleotides match TRBD2. Germline trimming cut 5 bases from V and 7 bases from J; bases unmatched to any gene: 9. CDR3 length: 15 amino acids. CDR1 and CDR2 from the germline V gene are SGHAT and FQNNGV. The CDR3 coding sequence is TGTGCCAGCAGCATAGCGGGAGTGAAGAGGAATGAGCAGTTCTTC. It codes for CASSIAGVKRNEQFF.

The chain combines TRBV19 with TRBJ1-1; weak D call: TRBD1 (5 bases). Germline V gene data show CDR1 as LNHDA and CDR2 as SQIVND (reference sequence). Trimming shortened V by 7 bases and J by 0 bases, and 15 bases separated the two germline ends. The CDR3 loop spans 15 amino acids. The CDR3 region is CASIKTGAMNTEAFF. CDR3 DNA: TGTGCCAGTATAAAGACCGGGGCTATGAACACTGAAGCTTTCTTT.

V is TRBV19 and J is TRBJ2-2; 9 bases line up with TRBD1. V dropped 5 bases and J dropped 8; count of bases not matched to a gene: 15. CDR1 is LNHDA, CDR2 SQIVND, per germline (reference sequence). The CDR3 totals 17 residues. This CDR3 is CASSPGQGAPKLGELFF. The CDR3 DNA reads TGTGCCAGTAGTCCGGGACAGGGAGCGCCAAAGTTAGGGGAGCTGTTTTTT.

The chain carries TRBV12-3 or TRBV12-4 and TRBJ1-1; D not resolved. The CDR3 covers 10 residues. With 10 bases removed from V and 0 bases from J, the gap between germline ends came to 3 bases. CDR3: CATLNTEAFF. DNA of the CDR3: TGTGCCACCCTGAACACTGAAGCTTTCTTT.

This chain connects TRBV13 to TRBJ2-2, with D possibly matching TRBD2 (5 bases). The germline V and J ends were trimmed by 3 bases and 0 bases, with 14 bases remaining between them. This CDR3 is built from 17 residues. Germline loops: CDR1 PRHDT, CDR2 FYEKMQ (reference sequence). CDR3: CASSLGLRLSNTGELFF. DNA for the CDR3: TGTGCCAGCAGCTTGGGGTTAAGACTATCGAACACCGGGGAGCTGTTTTTT. Supplemented by reference TRBV13 and TRBJ2-2, the full variable domain reads AAGVIQSPRHLIKEKRETATLKCYPIPRHDTVYWYQQGPGQDPQFLISFYEKMQSDKGSIPDRFSAQQFSDYHSELNMSSLELGDSALYFCASSLGLRLSNTGELFFGEGSRLTVL.

The chain is built from TRBV28 and TRBJ1-2, with TRBD1 as a possible D gene (5 bases). V lost 6 bases and J lost 7, with 9 bases in between. Germline values: CDR1 MDHEN, CDR2 SYDVKM. The CDR3 is 11 amino acids. DNA for the CDR3: TGTGCCAGCAGGGCGGGGGTTGGCTACACCTTC. Translated, it gives CASRAGVGYTF.

The rearrangement uses TRBV28 and TRBJ2-7; 10 positions agree with TRBD1. V lost 7 bases to trimming and J lost 4 bases; unmatched junction nucleotides: 4. CDR3 length: 13 amino acids. Germline assignment: CDR1 MDHEN and CDR2 SYDVKM. The CDR3 DNA reads TGTGCCAGCACGAGACAGGGGGCTTACGAGCAGTACTTC. Translating it yields CASTRQGAYEQYF. Full variable domain (remainder filled in from reference TRBV28 and TRBJ2-7): DVKVTQSSRYLVKRTGEKVFLECVQDMDHENMFWYRQDPGLGLRLIYFSYDVKMKEKGDIPEGYSVSREKKERFSLILESASTNQTSMYLCASTRQGAYEQYFGPGTRLTVT.